One sample yielded the 28 T cell receptor beta chains listed below, sequenced in a study of CD8 T cells in Susac syndrome. Random hexamers were used to reverse transcribe roughly 0.45 to 1 ug of RNA. TCRdb re-derived calls from the immunoSEQ multiplex PCR reads in MiXCR, one entry per CDR3 protein. The sample consists of some 120,000 distinct CDR3 sequences, roughly 90% of them appearing once. Sequenced input: CD8+ T cells from PBMCs. The receptors were gathered from a human donor in good health.

This clonotype was observed a handful of times. The V gene is TRBV12-3 or TRBV12-4, the J gene TRBJ1-5, with D unresolved. CDR3 length: 13 residues. Trimming took 6 bases from V and 5 from J, leaving 11 bases between them. The CDR3 coding sequence is TGTGCCAGCAGGAAAGGACGGGATCAGCCCCAGCATTTT. It specifies CASRKGRDQPQHF.

The rearrangement links TRBV20-1 to TRBJ2-1, with 11 bases aligning to TRBD2. The ends lost 3 bases at V and 2 bases at J; junction bases unmatched: 6. This CDR3 contains 16 residues. Germline V lookup: CDR1 DFQATT, CDR2 SNEGSKA (reference sequence). CDR3: CSASAASGGPYNEQFF. CDR3 sequence (DNA): TGCAGTGCTAGCGCGGCTAGCGGGGGGCCCTACAATGAGCAGTTCTTC.

The V call is TRBV29-1, the J call TRBJ2-3, with 11 bases lining up with TRBD1. CDR1 is SQVTM and CDR2 is ANQGSEA in the germline V gene. This CDR3 is 14 amino acids long. The V segment lost 4 bases and the J segment 5 bases; nucleotides outside the gene matches: 5. The CDR3 loop reads CSVGDRGIIDTQYF. The CDR3 DNA sequence: TGCAGCGTTGGGGACAGGGGGATTATAGATACGCAGTATTTT.

The chain is built from TRBV5-5 and TRBJ1-1; possibly TRBD1 for D (6 bases). This CDR3 is 15 amino acids long. Per the germline V gene, CDR1 is SGHKS and CDR2 is YYEKEE (reference sequence). Trimming took 3 bases from V and 3 from J, leaving 15 bases between them. The CDR3 DNA reads as TGTGCCAGCAGCTCGGATACAGGGAGGGACACTGAAGCTTTCTTT. Translated: CASSSDTGRDTEAFF.

This clonotype was recorded once. This chain uses TRBV29-1 with TRBJ2-7, with D perhaps matching TRBD1 or TRBD2 (5 bases each). Between the trimmed V and J ends, which lost 5 bases and 0 bases, there was a span of 11 bases. Looked up from germline, CDR1 is SQVTM and CDR2 is ANQGSEA. The CDR3 runs to 13 residues. The DNA of the CDR3 is TGCAGCGTTTTCAGGGAGAGCTCCTACGAGCAGTACTTC. Translation gives CSVFRESSYEQYF.

This clonotype was recorded once. The rearrangement uses TRBV7-9 and TRBJ1-1, with D perhaps matching TRBD1 (5 bases). Germline loops: CDR1 SEHNR, CDR2 FQNEAQ (reference sequence). V lost 5 bases and J lost 6, with 13 bases in between. The CDR3 runs 13 residues. The CDR3 sequence is CASSPLGGAEAFF. DNA of the CDR3: TGTGCCAGCAGCCCCCTGGGGGGGGCTGAAGCTTTCTTT.

The chain carries TRBV5-5 and TRBJ1-1; 7 bases line up with TRBD1. The V gene end was trimmed by 5 bases and the J gene end by 3 bases; junction bases not matched to a gene: 4. Germline V gives CDR1 SGHKS, CDR2 YYEKEE (reference sequence). The CDR3 is 13 residues long. The chain's CDR3 is CASRLTGDTEAFF. CDR3 coding DNA: TGTGCCAGCAGGCTAACAGGGGACACTGAAGCTTTCTTT.

J is TRBJ2-2 and V is TRBV5-1; no clear D gene. This CDR3 region has 15 residues. Trimming took 2 bases from V and 2 from J, leaving 10 bases between them. From germline, CDR1 is SGHRS and CDR2 YFSETQ. CDR3 DNA sequence: TGCGCCAGCAGCTTTCGTGTCGGAAACACCGGGGAGCTGTTTTTT. Residues: CASSFRVGNTGELFF.

V gene TRBV23-1 combines with J gene TRBJ2-7; D remains unclear. TRBV23-1 is noted as an ORF with a role that remains uncertain. V was pared by 6 bases and J by 4 bases, with 16 bases between. This CDR3 contains 14 residues. CDR3 DNA sequence: TGCGCCAGCAGACTCATCCAGGAGTCATACGAGCAGTACTTC. Its protein is CASRLIQESYEQYF.

V and J are TRBV5-1 and TRBJ2-1; TRBD1 agrees at 7 bases. J gave up 3 bases and V 4 bases, and 7 bases lay outside the gene matches. CDR1 is SGHRS and CDR2 is YFSETQ in the germline V gene. This CDR3 spans 15 amino acids. The CDR3 nucleotides are TGCGCCAGCAGCCCGGGGACAGAGAGCTACAATGAGCAGTTCTTC. Amino acids: CASSPGTESYNEQFF. The full variable domain, its missing parts supplied by reference TRBV5-1 and TRBJ2-1, is KAGVTQTPRYLIKTRGQQVTLSCSPISGHRSVSWYQQTPGQGLQFLFEYFSETQRNKGNFPGRFSGRQFSNSRSEMNVSTLELGDSALYLCASSPGTESYNEQFFGPGTRLTVL.

The J gene is TRBJ1-1, the V gene TRBV7-8; D gene ambiguous. The CDR3 contains 14 residues. Trimming removed 5 bases from V and 1 base from J, with 11 bases in between. The V gene's germline CDR1 is SGHVS and CDR2 FQNEAQ. CDR3: CASSRRTWNTEAFF. The CDR3 region has the DNA TGTGCCAGCAGCCGTAGGACTTGGAACACTGAAGCTTTCTTT.

This chain links TRBV10-3 with TRBJ2-7, with 10 bases matching TRBD1. The J segment lost 6 bases and the V segment lost 6 bases, leaving 5 bases of the junction unmatched. The CDR3 is 13 amino acids. Germline CDR1 and CDR2: ENHRY and SYGVKD. DNA of the CDR3: TGTGCCATCAGCGACAGGGGGCCCGCCGAGCAGTACTTC. This translates into CAISDRGPAEQYF.

The chain has TRBV4-3 and TRBJ2-2; D gene ambiguous. The V gene's germline CDR1 is LGHNA and CDR2 YSLEER. The V gene lost 0 bases and the J gene lost 6 bases, with 8 bases spanning the gap. CDR3 length: 14 amino acids. The CDR3 here is CASSQEVGPGELFF. The CDR3, as DNA: TGCGCCAGCAGCCAAGAAGTCGGCCCCGGGGAGCTGTTTTTT.

The chain uses TRBV6-4 and TRBJ2-2; no definite D call. Germline loops: CDR1 MRHNA, CDR2 SNTAGT. The germline V and J ends were trimmed by 4 bases and 5 bases, with 11 bases remaining between them. The CDR3 covers 14 residues. The CDR3 DNA follows: TGTGCCAGCAGTGCCTCCTTTGGGACCGGGGAGCTGTTTTTT. This encodes CASSASFGTGELFF.

CDR3 sequence (DNA): TGCGCCAGCAGCTGGCAGACTAGCGGGAGAGCCATGAGCGATGAGCAGTTCTTC. It encodes CASSWQTSGRAMSDEQFF. The J gene is TRBJ2-1, the V gene TRBV5-1; TRBD2 matches at 12 bases. The CDR3 has 18 amino acids. The V gene's germline CDR1 is SGHRS and CDR2 YFSETQ. The V and J ends lost 3 bases and 8 bases, in that order; junction bases with no gene match: 15.

The V and J genes are TRBV6-5 and TRBJ2-7; D is tentatively TRBD1 or TRBD2 (5 bases each). The CDR3 runs to 14 residues. The V gene lost 6 bases and the J gene lost 2 bases, with 14 bases spanning the gap. Germline CDR1 reads MNHEY; CDR2 reads SVGAGI. CDR3 bases: TGTGCCAGCAGGGGGACCGAGAGGACCTACGAGCAGTACTTC. It translates to CASRGTERTYEQYF.

The chain has TRBV3-1 and TRBJ2-1, with TRBD2 matching over 14 bases. Losses at the gene ends were 3 bases for V and 2 bases for J; bases not matched to a gene: 6. CDR3 length equals 18 residues. Looked up from germline, CDR1 is LGHDT and CDR2 is YNNKEL (reference sequence). CDR3: CASSHRLAGGPTYNEQFF. For the CDR3, the DNA is TGTGCCAGCAGCCATCGACTAGCGGGGGGGCCGACCTACAATGAGCAGTTCTTC.

The chain recombines TRBV18 with TRBJ1-1, with 11 bases matching TRBD1. This CDR3 spans 15 amino acids. Losses at the gene ends were 4 bases for V and 7 bases for J; bases not matched to a gene: 8. Per the germline V gene, CDR1 is KGHSH and CDR2 is LQKENI. The CDR3 DNA follows: TGTGCCAGCTCACTAGTCGGACAGGGGGCAAGTGAAGCTTTCTTT. Amino acids: CASSLVGQGASEAFF.

This clonotype was detected only once. The V call is TRBV7-2, the J call TRBJ2-1; 11 bases fit TRBD2. V was clipped by 6 bases and J by 5 bases; unmatched bases: 12. The CDR3 has 17 residues. Germline assignment: CDR1 SGHTA and CDR2 FQGNSA. The CDR3 reads CASRYKPPGLADNEQFF. The CDR3 coding sequence is TGTGCCAGCAGATACAAGCCTCCGGGACTAGCGGACAATGAGCAGTTCTTC.

The rearrangement links TRBV28 to TRBJ2-7; possibly TRBD1 or TRBD2 for D (5 bases each). V was trimmed by 3 bases and J by 9 bases, leaving 21 bases between them. CDR1 is MDHEN, CDR2 SYDVKM, per germline. The CDR3 totals 15 residues. The CDR3 here is CASSFGDGSYEGQYF. The CDR3 DNA is TGTGCCAGCAGTTTCGGGGACGGGTCCTACGAGGGGCAGTACTTC. The complete variable domain, with remaining parts taken from reference TRBV28 and TRBJ2-7, reads DVKVTQSSRYLVKRTGEKVFLECVQDMDHENMFWYRQDPGLGLRLIYFSYDVKMKEKGDIPEGYSVSREKKERFSLILESASTNQTSMYLCASSFGDGSYEGQYFGPGTRLTVT.

This clonotype was observed a single time. The V gene is TRBV29-1, the J gene TRBJ1-4; 7 bases align to TRBD1. Trimming took 1 base from V and 7 from J; bases not matched to a gene: 9. CDR3 length: 15 amino acids. CDR1 and CDR2 from the germline V gene are SQVTM and ANQGSEA. The CDR3 DNA sequence: TGCAGCGTTGAAGGTATCCGGGCAGGGGGTGAAAAACTGTTTTTT. This codes for CSVEGIRAGGEKLFF.

The chain has TRBV14 and TRBJ2-1; no clear D. Between the trimmed V and J ends, which lost 5 bases and 4 bases, there was a span of 15 bases. The CDR3 covers 15 residues. Germline CDR1 reads SGHDN; CDR2 reads FVKESK. CDR3 coding DNA: TGTGCCAGCAGCGCATTCATGCTGGGGTACAATGAGCAGTTCTTC. Amino acid sequence: CASSAFMLGYNEQFF.

J is TRBJ2-2 and V is TRBV11-3, with 12 bases aligning to TRBD2. The trim removed 3 bases at V and 6 bases at J, leaving 8 bases unmatched. CDR1 is SGHNT, CDR2 YENEEA, per germline. CDR3 length: 17 amino acids. CDR3 sequence reads: CASSFLAGGPLAGELFF. The CDR3 DNA sequence: TGTGCCAGCAGCTTCCTAGCGGGGGGGCCTTTGGCCGGGGAGCTGTTTTTT. Using reference TRBV11-3 and TRBJ2-2 for the parts outside the CDR3, the full variable domain is EAGVVQSPRYKIIEKKQPVAFWCNPISGHNTLYWYLQNLGQGPELLIRYENEEAVDDSQLPKDRFSAERLKGVDSTLKIQPAELGDSAVYLCASSFLAGGPLAGELFFGEGSRLTVL.

The CDR3 loop is CAISDTRSGQETQYF. The DNA of the CDR3 is TGTGCCATCAGTGATACTAGGAGCGGACAAGAGACCCAGTACTTC. J is TRBJ2-5 and V is TRBV10-3, with a possible D match to TRBD2 (5 bases). This CDR3 is built from 15 residues. V was trimmed by 3 bases and J by 2 bases, leaving 13 bases between them. Germline assignment: CDR1 ENHRY and CDR2 SYGVKD.

This clonotype was detected only once. V gene TRBV30 combines with J gene TRBJ1-1; no clear D. The CDR3 contains 11 residues. Trimming cost V 2 bases and J 9 bases, with 10 bases left between them. CDR1 and CDR2 (germline): GTSNPN, SVGIG (reference sequence). This chain's CDR3 is CAWSRTKQAFF. For the CDR3, the DNA is TGTGCCTGGAGTAGAACGAAGCAAGCTTTCTTT.

CDR3 region: CASSLGDRFGGYTF. The CDR3 DNA reads TGTGCCAGCAGCTTAGGGGACAGATTCGGCGGCTACACCTTC. The chain employs TRBV7-2 and TRBJ1-2; TRBD1 aligns across 7 bases. Germline loops: CDR1 SGHTA, CDR2 FQGNSA. CDR3 length equals 14 residues. Trimming took 1 base from V and 8 from J; bases not matched to a gene: 7.

The chain joins TRBV27 to TRBJ1-4; the match to TRBD1 covers 7 bases. The CDR3 is 18 residues long. V lost 7 bases and J lost 8; bases outside the gene matches: 22. The germline V gene encodes CDR1 MNHEY and CDR2 SMNVEV (reference sequence). The CDR3 sequence is CASKDLADRDDLSEKLFF. The CDR3 nucleotides read TGTGCCAGCAAGGATTTGGCTGACAGGGACGATCTCTCCGAAAAACTGTTTTTT. Complete variable domain (other parts from reference TRBV27 and TRBJ1-4): EAQVTQNPRYLITVTGKKLTVTCSQNMNHEYMSWYRQDPGLGLRQIYYSMNVEVTDKGDVPEGYKVSRKEKRNFPLILESPSPNQTSLYFCASKDLADRDDLSEKLFFGSGTQLSVL.

The rearrangement links TRBV9 to TRBJ2-7; 12 bases match TRBD1. The CDR3 has 14 amino acids. V lost 9 bases, J lost 6 bases, and 10 bases stayed unmatched. The germline gives CDR1 SGDLS, CDR2 YYNGEE. Here the CDR3 DNA reads TGTGCCACCGGACCGGGACAGGGGGCAGGCGAGCAGTACTTC. Amino acid sequence: CATGPGQGAGEQYF.